A single sample gave rise to the 11 T cell receptor beta chains below, sequenced in a study of blood T cells in healthy people across ages. Together with a sample-barcoded 5' primer, a J-beta primer mix was included in a second PCR lasting about 7 to 12 cycles. TCRdb called the 5' RACE reads again in MiXCR, with one record for every CDR3 protein. In the table there are about 1.5 million distinct CDR3 sequences, approximately 39% of which are singletons. Sequencing was performed on blood. The receptors were gathered from a woman aged 18 to 35 in good health.

The rearrangement links TRBV5-6 to TRBJ1-2, with 11 bases aligning to TRBD1. V shed 3 bases and J 4 bases; nucleotides not matched to a gene: 2. CDR3 length: 14 amino acids. From germline, CDR1 is SGHDT and CDR2 YYEEEE. The CDR3 sequence: CASSWTGGFYGYTF. In DNA, the CDR3 is TGTGCCAGCAGCTGGACAGGGGGCTTCTATGGCTACACCTTC.

V is TRBV30 and J is TRBJ1-5, with TRBD1 matching 9 bases. Germline lookup yields CDR1 GTSNPN and CDR2 SVGIG (reference sequence). V was pared by 8 bases and J by 6 bases, with 11 bases of the junction left unmatched. This CDR3 spans 14 amino acids. In DNA, the CDR3 is TGTGCCAGACCTTCGGGACAGGGAGGTCAGCCCCAGCATTTT. It translates to CARPSGQGGQPQHF. Variable domain in full (rest from reference TRBV30 and TRBJ1-5): SQTIHQWPATLVQPVGSPLSLECTVEGTSNPNLYWYRQAAGRGLQLLFYSVGIGQISSEVPQNLSASRPQDRQFILSSKKLLLSDSGFYLCARPSGQGGQPQHFGDGTRLSIL.

This clonotype was seen a handful of times. This chain uses TRBV12-3 or TRBV12-4 with TRBJ1-2, with 9 nucleotides matching TRBD1. The CDR3 has 15 amino acids. V lost 5 bases, J lost 8 bases, and 12 bases stayed unmatched. The CDR3: CASSLGTGSFRGYTF. The CDR3 DNA reads TGTGCCAGCAGTCTGGGGACAGGGTCCTTCCGGGGCTACACCTTC.

This clonotype was observed a handful of times. This sequence joins TRBV7-9 and TRBJ2-3, with D tentatively TRBD1 or TRBD2 (5 bases each). V lost 2 bases, J lost 0 bases, and 12 bases lay in between. CDR3 length: 16 amino acids. Germline CDR1 and CDR2: SEHNR and FQNEAQ (reference sequence). The CDR3 spells CASSLQGPTSTDTQYF. CDR3 nucleotides: TGTGCCAGCAGCTTACAGGGACCGACTAGCACAGATACGCAGTATTTT.

The chain employs TRBV4-1 and TRBJ2-4; 9 bases fit TRBD2. Near its end, the DNA agrees better with TRBJ2-5, so the J call may be wrong. Looked up from germline, CDR1 is MGHRA and CDR2 is YSYEKL. The CDR3 contains 14 residues. CDR3 bases: TGCGCCAGCAGCCAAGACACTAGCGGGGAGACCCAGTACTTC. As protein: CASSQDTSGETQYF.

About this clonotype: A single base separates this from a much larger clone, so it may be a read error. V gene TRBV9 combines with J gene TRBJ2-7; TRBD2 is a possible D gene (6 bases). V dropped 1 base and J dropped 1 base, with 9 bases sitting between them. The V gene's germline CDR1 is SGDLS and CDR2 YYNGEE. There are 14 residues in the CDR3. CDR3 amino acids: CASSVQAGSYEQYF. The CDR3 DNA is TGTGCCAGCAGCGTACAGGCGGGGTCCTACGAGCAGTACTTC.

Concerning this clonotype: Sequence at one end of the junction differs from germline and may be a read error. V is TRBV6-5 and J is TRBJ1-2; 8 positions match TRBD1. Germline lookup yields CDR1 MNHEY and CDR2 SVGAGI. This CDR3 has 14 residues. The CDR3 sequence is CASSDSTGELGYTF. CDR3 sequence (DNA): TGTGCCAGCAGTGACTCGACAGGGGAGCTAGGCTACACCTTC.

This clonotype was seen a handful of times. V gene TRBV6-2 or TRBV6-3 combines with J gene TRBJ1-1; maybe TRBD1 (6 bases). Germline CDR1 is MNHEY and CDR2 is SVGEGT. This CDR3 is 11 amino acids long. V gave up 4 bases and J gave up 9 bases, with 9 bases separating them. The CDR3 sequence is CASSSGQKAFF. CDR3 nucleotides: TGTGCCAGCAGTTCCGGACAGAAAGCTTTCTTT.

V and J are TRBV29-1 and TRBJ1-1; TRBD1 agrees at 8 bases. Germline V gene lookup returns CDR1 SQVTM and CDR2 ANQGSEA. The CDR3 covers 14 residues. The trim removed 6 bases at V and 1 base at J, leaving 7 bases unmatched. CDR3 in amino acids: CSVNPDRANTEAFF. CDR3 DNA sequence: TGCAGCGTGAACCCGGACAGGGCGAACACTGAAGCTTTCTTT.

The J gene is TRBJ2-3, the V gene TRBV5-1, with D tentatively TRBD2 (6 bases). In germline, CDR1 is SGHRS, CDR2 YFSETQ. V was pared by 1 base and J by 0 bases, with 12 bases between. This CDR3 is built from 16 residues. CDR3 sequence reads: CASSLPAGTSTDTQYF. The DNA of the CDR3 is TGCGCCAGCAGCTTGCCGGCGGGGACTAGCACAGATACGCAGTATTTT.

This clonotype has just a few counts. This CDR3 reads CATSRDRGTANNEQFF. DNA of the CDR3: TGTGCCACCAGCAGAGATCGCGGGACAGCTAACAATGAGCAGTTCTTC. The gene calls are TRBV15 and TRBJ2-1, with a possible D match to TRBD1 (7 bases). With 0 bases removed from V and 5 bases from J, the gap between germline ends came to 14 bases. CDR1 is LNHNV and CDR2 is YYDKDF in the germline V gene (reference sequence). The CDR3 length is 16 residues.